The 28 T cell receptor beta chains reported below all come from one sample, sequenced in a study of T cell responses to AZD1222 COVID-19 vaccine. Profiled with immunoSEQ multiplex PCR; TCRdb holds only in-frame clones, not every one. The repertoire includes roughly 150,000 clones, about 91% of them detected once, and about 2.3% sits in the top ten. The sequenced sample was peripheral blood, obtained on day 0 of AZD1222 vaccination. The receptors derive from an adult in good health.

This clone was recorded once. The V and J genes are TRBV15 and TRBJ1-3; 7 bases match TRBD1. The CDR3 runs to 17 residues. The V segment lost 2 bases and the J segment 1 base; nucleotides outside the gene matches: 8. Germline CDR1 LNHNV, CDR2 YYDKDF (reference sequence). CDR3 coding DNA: TGTGCCACCAGCAGATCACCGGCAGGGGGATCTGGAAACACCATATATTTT. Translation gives CATSRSPAGGSGNTIYF.

CDR3 nucleotides: TGTGCCACCCAGACAGGGCTCTATAATTCACCCCTCCACTTT. It translates to CATQTGLYNSPLHF. The gene calls are TRBV6-5 and TRBJ1-6, with 7 bases identical to TRBD1. After removal of 10 bases from V and 3 bases from J, the junction contained 6 bases not matched to a gene. The length of the CDR3 is 14 residues. Germline V gene lookup returns CDR1 MNHEY and CDR2 SVGAGI.

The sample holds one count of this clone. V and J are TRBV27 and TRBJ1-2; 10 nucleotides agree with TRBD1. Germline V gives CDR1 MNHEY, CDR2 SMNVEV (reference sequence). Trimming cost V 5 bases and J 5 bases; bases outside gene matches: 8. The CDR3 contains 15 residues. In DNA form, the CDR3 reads TGTGCCAGCAGTAGAGAGCCGGGACAGGGGTATGGCTACACCTTC. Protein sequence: CASSREPGQGYGYTF.

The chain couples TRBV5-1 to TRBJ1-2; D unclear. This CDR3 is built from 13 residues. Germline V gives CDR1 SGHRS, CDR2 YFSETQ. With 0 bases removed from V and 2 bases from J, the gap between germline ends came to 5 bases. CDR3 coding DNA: TGCGCCAGCAGCTTGGCACAGAACTATGGCTACACCTTC. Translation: CASSLAQNYGYTF.

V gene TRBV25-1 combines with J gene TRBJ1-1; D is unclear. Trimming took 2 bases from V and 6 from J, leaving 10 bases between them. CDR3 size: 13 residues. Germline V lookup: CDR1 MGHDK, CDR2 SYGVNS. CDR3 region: CASSEVGAAEAFF. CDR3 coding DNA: TGTGCCAGCAGTGAAGTGGGAGCCGCTGAAGCTTTCTTT.

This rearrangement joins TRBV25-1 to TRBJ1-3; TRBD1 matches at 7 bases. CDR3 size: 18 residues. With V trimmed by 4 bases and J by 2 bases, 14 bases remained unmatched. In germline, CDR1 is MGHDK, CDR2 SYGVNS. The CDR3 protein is CASSGPGQSNPPGNTIYF. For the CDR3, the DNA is TGTGCCAGCAGTGGCCCGGGACAGAGTAATCCTCCTGGAAACACCATATATTTT.

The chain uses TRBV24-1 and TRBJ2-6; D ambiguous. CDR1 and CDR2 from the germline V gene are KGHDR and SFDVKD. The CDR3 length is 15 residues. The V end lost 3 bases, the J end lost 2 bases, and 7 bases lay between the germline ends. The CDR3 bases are TGTGCCACCAGTGATCCAAGGGCTGGGGCCAACGTCCTGACTTTC. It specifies CATSDPRAGANVLTF.

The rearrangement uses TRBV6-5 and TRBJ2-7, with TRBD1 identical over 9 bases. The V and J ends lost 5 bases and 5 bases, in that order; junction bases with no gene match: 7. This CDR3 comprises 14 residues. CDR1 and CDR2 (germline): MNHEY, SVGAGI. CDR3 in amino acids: CASSRDREFHEQYF. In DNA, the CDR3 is TGTGCCAGCAGTCGGGACAGGGAGTTCCACGAGCAGTACTTC.

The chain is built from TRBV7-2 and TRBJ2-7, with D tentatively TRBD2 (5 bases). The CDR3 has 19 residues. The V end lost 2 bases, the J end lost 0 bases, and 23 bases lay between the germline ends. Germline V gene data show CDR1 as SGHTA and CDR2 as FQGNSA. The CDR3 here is CASSLPTGFGGTASYEQYF. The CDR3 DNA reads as TGTGCCAGCAGCTTACCCACTGGTTTTGGAGGAACCGCCTCCTACGAGCAGTACTTC.

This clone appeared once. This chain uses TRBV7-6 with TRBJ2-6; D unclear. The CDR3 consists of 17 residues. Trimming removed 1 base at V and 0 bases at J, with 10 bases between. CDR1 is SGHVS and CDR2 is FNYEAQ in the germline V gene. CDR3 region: CASSLVGLHSGANVLTF. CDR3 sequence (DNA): TGTGCCAGCAGCTTAGTAGGGCTCCACTCTGGGGCCAACGTCCTGACTTTC.

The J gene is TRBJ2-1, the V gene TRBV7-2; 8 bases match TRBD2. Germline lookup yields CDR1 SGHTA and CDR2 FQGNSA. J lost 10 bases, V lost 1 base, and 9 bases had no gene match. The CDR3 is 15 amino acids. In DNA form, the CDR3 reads TGTGCCAGCAGCTTAGGTGGGCCGGGGGGGCAGGAGCAGTTCTTC. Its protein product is CASSLGGPGGQEQFF. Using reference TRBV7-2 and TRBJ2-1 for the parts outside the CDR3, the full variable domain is GAGVSQSPSNKVTEKGKDVELRCDPISGHTALYWYRQSLGQGLEFLIYFQGNSAPDKSGLPSDRFSAERTGGSVSTLTIQRTQQEDSAVYLCASSLGGPGGQEQFFGPGTRLTVL.

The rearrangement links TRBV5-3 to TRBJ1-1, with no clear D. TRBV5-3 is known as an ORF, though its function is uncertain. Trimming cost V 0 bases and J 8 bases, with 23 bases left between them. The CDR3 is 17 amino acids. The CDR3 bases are TGTGCCAGAAGCTTGGAGGATGTGGGGTCCCCGAGGAAAGAAGCTTTCTTT. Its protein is CARSLEDVGSPRKEAFF.

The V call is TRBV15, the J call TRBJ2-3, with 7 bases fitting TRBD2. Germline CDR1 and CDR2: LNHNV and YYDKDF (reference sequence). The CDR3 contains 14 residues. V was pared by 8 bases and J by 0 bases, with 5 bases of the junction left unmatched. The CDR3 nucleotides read TGTGCCACCCAGAGCGGGGTCAGCACAGATACGCAGTATTTT. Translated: CATQSGVSTDTQYF.

The CDR3 is CASQGIGELFF. CDR3 nucleotides: TGCGCCAGCCAGGGAATTGGGGAGCTGTTTTTT. V is TRBV10-1 and J is TRBJ2-2; the D gene is possibly TRBD1 (5 bases). This CDR3 is built from 11 residues. CDR1 and CDR2 (germline): WNHNN, SYGVQD (reference sequence). Trimming stripped 8 bases from V and 8 bases from J, with 9 bases between.

In DNA, the CDR3 is TGTGCCATCAGTGAGTGGGACAACTACGAGCAGTACTTC. Its protein product is CAISEWDNYEQYF. The rearrangement joins TRBV10-3 to TRBJ2-7; D is possibly TRBD1 (6 bases). V gave up 1 base and J gave up 3 bases, with 7 bases separating them. The CDR3 sequence is 13 residues long. Germline loops: CDR1 ENHRY, CDR2 SYGVKD.

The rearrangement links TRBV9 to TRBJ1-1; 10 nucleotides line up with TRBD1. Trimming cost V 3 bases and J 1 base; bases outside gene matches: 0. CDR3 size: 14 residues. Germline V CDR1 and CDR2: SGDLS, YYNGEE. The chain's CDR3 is CASSGDRGNTEAFF. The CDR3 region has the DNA TGTGCCAGCAGCGGGGACAGGGGGAACACTGAAGCTTTCTTT.

The CDR3 region is CSVITGGGQPQHF. Here the CDR3 DNA reads TGCAGCGTCATTACAGGGGGCGGGCAGCCCCAGCATTTT. This chain uses TRBV29-1 with TRBJ1-5; 9 positions match TRBD1. Germline V gives CDR1 SQVTM, CDR2 ANQGSEA. Trimming at V came to 6 bases and at J to 7 bases, leaving 7 bases not matched to a gene. The CDR3 spans 13 residues.

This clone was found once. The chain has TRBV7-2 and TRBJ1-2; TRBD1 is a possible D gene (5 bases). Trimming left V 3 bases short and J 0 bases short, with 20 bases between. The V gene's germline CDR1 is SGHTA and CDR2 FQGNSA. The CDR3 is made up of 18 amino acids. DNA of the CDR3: TGTGCCAGCAGCTTTCTGGGAAGGGGTCCGGAAGCTAACTATGGCTACACCTTC. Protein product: CASSFLGRGPEANYGYTF. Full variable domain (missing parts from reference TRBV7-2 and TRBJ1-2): GAGVSQSPSNKVTEKGKDVELRCDPISGHTALYWYRQSLGQGLEFLIYFQGNSAPDKSGLPSDRFSAERTGGSVSTLTIQRTQQEDSAVYLCASSFLGRGPEANYGYTFGSGTRLTVV.

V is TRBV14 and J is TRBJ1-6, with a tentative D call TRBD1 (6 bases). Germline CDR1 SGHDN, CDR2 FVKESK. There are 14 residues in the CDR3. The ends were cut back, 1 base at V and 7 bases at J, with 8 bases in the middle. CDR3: CASSQGTVNSPLHF. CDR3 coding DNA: TGTGCCAGCAGCCAAGGGACAGTAAATTCACCCCTCCACTTT.

CDR3 coding DNA: TGCAGCCAAGAGAAGGGCAATGAGCAGTTCTTC. Translating gives CSQEKGNEQFF. The chain joins TRBV20-1 to TRBJ2-1; D is unclear. CDR1 and CDR2 (germline): DFQATT, SNEGSKA (reference sequence). CDR3 size: 11 residues.

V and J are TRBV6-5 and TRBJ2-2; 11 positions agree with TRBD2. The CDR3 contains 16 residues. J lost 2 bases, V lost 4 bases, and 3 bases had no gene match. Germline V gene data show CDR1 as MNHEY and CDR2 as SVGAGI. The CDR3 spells CASSLAGGTNTGELFF. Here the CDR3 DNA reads TGTGCCAGCAGTTTAGCGGGGGGGACTAACACCGGGGAGCTGTTTTTT.

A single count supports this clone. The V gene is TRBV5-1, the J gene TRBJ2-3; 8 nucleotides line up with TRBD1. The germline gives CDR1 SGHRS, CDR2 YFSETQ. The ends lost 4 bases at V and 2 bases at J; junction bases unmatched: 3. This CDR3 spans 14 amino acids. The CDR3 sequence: CASSKDRVTDTQYF. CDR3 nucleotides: TGCGCCAGCAGCAAGGACAGGGTCACAGATACGCAGTATTTT.

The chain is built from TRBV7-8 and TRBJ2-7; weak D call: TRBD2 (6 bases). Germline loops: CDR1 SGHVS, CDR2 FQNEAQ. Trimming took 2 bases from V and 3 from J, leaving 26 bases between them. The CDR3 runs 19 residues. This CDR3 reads CASSLPIFSSETFLYEQYF. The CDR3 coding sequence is TGTGCCAGCAGCTTACCCATCTTTTCTAGCGAGACCTTCCTCTACGAGCAGTACTTC.

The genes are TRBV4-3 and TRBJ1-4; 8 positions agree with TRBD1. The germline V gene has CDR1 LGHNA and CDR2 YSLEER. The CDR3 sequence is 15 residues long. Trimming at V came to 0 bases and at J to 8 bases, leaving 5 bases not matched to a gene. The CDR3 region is CASSQDWAGGEKLFF. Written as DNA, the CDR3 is TGCGCCAGCAGCCAAGATTGGGCAGGGGGCGAAAAACTGTTTTTT.

Written as DNA, the CDR3 is TGTGCCAGCAGCCGAGCGGGAGACTACGAGCAGTACTTC. Amino acids: CASSRAGDYEQYF. The chain employs TRBV7-9 and TRBJ2-7; the match to TRBD2 covers 8 bases. This CDR3 spans 13 amino acids. Trimming removed 5 bases from V and 3 bases from J; junction bases left unmatched: 3. From germline, CDR1 is SEHNR and CDR2 FQNEAQ (reference sequence).

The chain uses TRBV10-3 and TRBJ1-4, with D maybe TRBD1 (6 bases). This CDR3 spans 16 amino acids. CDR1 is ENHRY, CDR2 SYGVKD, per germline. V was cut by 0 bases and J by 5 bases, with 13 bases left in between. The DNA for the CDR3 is TGTGCCATCAGTGAGTCGGCGGGAGGGGGGAATGAAAAACTGTTTTTT. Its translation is CAISESAGGGNEKLFF.

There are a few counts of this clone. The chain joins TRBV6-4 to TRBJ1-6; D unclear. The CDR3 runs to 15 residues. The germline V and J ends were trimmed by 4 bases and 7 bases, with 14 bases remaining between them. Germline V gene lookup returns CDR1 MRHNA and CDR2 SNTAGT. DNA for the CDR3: TGTGCCAGCAGTGTAGCCCTTGGTGCGAATTCACCCCTCCACTTT. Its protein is CASSVALGANSPLHF.

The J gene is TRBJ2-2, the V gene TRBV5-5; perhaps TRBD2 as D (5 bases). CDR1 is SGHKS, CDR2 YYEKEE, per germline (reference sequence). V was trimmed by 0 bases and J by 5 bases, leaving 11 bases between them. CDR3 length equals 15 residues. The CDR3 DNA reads TGTGCCAGCAGCTTGGGGGCGGGTCTAACCGGGGAGCTGTTTTTT. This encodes CASSLGAGLTGELFF. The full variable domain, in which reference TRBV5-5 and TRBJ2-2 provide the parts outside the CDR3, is DAGVTQSPTHLIKTRGQQVTLRCSPISGHKSVSWYQQVLGQGPQFIFQYYEKEERGRGNFPDRFSARQFPNYSSELNVNALLLGDSALYLCASSLGAGLTGELFFGEGSRLTVL.